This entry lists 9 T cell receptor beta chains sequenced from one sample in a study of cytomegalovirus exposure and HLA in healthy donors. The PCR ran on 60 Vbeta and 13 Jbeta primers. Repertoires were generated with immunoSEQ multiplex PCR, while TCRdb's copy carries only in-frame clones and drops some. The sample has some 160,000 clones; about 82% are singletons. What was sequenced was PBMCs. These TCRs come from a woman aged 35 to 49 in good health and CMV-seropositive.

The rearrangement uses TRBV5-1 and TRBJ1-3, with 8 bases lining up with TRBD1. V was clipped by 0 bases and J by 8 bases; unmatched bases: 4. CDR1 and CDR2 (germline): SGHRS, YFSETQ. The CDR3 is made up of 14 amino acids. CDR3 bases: TGCGCCAGCAGCTTGGCAGGGGGCGTTGACACCATATATTTT. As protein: CASSLAGGVDTIYF.

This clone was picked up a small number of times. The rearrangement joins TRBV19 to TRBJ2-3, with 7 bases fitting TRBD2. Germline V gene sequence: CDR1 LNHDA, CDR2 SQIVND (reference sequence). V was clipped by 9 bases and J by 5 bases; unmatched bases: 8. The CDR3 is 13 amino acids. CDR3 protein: CASGDVAGDTQYF. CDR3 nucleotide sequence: TGTGCCAGCGGAGATGTAGCGGGAGATACGCAGTATTTT.

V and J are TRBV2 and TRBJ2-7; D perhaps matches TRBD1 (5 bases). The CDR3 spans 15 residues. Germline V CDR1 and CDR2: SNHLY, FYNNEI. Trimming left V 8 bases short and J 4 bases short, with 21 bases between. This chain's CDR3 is CASRKDSQVTYEQYF. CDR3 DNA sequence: TGTGCCAGCCGTAAAGACAGCCAGGTTACTTACGAGCAGTACTTC.

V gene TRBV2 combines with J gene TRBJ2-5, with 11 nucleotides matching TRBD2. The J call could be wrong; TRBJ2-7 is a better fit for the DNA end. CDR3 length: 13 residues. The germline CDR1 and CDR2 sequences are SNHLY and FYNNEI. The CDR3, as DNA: TGTGCCAGCGGACTAGCGGGTTCCTACGAGCAGTACTTC. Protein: CASGLAGSYEQYF.

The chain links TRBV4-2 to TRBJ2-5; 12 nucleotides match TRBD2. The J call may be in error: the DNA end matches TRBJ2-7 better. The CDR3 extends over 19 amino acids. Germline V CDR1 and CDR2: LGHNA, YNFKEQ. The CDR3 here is CASSQWVGLAGFYSYEQYF. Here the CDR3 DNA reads TGTGCCAGCAGCCAATGGGTGGGACTAGCGGGTTTTTACTCCTACGAGCAGTACTTC.

The CDR3 here is CASSSFTVNEQFF. The CDR3 coding sequence is TGTGCCAGCAGCTCATTTACTGTAAATGAGCAGTTCTTC. This chain links TRBV7-3 with TRBJ2-1; D ambiguous. This CDR3 comprises 13 residues. V gave up 4 bases and J gave up 7 bases, with 11 bases separating them. Germline CDR1 reads SGHTA; CDR2 reads FQGTGA.

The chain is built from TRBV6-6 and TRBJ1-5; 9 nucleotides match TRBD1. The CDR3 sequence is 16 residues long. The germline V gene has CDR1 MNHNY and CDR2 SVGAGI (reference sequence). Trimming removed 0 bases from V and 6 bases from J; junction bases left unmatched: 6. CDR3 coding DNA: TGTGCCAGCAGTTACTCGTTCTGGGGACAGGGTCAGCCCCAGCATTTT. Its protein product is CASSYSFWGQGQPQHF.

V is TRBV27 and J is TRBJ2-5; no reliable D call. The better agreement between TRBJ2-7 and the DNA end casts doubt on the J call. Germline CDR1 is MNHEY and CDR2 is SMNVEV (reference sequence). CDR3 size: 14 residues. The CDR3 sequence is CASSPGAGSYEQYF. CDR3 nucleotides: TGTGCCAGCAGTCCAGGCGCAGGATCCTACGAGCAGTACTTC.

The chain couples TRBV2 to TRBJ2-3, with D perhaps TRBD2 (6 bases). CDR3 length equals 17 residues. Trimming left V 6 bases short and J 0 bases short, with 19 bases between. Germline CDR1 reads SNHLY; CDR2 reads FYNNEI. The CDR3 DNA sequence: TGTGCCAGCAGCGCAACTAGCTTTTGGGATAGCACAGATACGCAGTATTTT. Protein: CASSATSFWDSTDTQYF.